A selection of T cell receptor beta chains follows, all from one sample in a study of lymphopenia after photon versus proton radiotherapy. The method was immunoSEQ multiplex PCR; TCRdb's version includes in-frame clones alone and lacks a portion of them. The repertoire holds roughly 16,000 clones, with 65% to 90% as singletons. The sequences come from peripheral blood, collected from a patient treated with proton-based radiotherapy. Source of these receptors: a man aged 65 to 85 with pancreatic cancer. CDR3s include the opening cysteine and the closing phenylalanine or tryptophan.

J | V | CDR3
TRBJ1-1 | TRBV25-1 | CASSDLGQGGTEAFF
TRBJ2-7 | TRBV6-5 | CASSYSGLSYEQYF
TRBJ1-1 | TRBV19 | CASSTGLITGMNTEAFF
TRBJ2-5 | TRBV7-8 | CASSLRRTQETQYF
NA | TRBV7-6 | CASSPVSSGGYEQYF
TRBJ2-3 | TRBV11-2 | CASSLTSQYEDTQYF
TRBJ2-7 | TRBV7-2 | CASSQLAVLSYEQYF
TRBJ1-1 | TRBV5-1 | CASSARESDTEAFF
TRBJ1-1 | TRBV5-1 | CASSLADPGTEAFF
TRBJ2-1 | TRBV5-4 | CASSLAGGTSYNEQFF
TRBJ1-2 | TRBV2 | CASVDPSTGNYGYTF
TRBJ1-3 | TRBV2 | CASSWDGRASGNTIYF
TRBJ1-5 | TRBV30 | CAWSVGELPNQPQHF
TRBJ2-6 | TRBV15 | CATSRPSGTSGANVLTF
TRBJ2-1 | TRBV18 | CASSLRHNSGYYNEQFF
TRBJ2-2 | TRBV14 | CASSQDLGSGELFF